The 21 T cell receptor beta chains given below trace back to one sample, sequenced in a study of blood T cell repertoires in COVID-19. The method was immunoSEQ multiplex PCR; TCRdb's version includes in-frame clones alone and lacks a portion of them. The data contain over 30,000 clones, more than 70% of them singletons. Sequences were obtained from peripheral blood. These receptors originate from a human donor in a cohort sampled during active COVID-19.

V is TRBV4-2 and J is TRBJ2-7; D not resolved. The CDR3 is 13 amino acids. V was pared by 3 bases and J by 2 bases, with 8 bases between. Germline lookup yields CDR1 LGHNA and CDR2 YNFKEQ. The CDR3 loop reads CASSHPGTYEQYF. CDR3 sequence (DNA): TGTGCCAGCAGCCACCCAGGTACCTACGAGCAGTACTTC.

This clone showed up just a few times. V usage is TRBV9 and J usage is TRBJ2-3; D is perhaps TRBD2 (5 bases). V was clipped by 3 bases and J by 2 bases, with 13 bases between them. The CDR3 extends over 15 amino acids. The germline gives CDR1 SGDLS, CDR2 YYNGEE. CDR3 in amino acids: CASSAGFRITDTQYF. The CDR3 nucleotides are TGTGCCAGCAGCGCGGGGTTTAGGATCACAGATACGCAGTATTTT.

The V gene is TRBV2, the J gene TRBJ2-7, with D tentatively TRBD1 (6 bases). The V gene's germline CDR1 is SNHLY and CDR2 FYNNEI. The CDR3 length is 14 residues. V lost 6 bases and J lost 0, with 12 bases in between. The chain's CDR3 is CASRVATGSYEQYF. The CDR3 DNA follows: TGTGCCAGCAGGGTGGCGACAGGCTCCTACGAGCAGTACTTC.

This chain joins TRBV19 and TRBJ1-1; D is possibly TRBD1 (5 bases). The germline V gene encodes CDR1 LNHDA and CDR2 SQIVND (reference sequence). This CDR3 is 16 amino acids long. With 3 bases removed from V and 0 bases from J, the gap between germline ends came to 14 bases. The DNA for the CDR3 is TGTGCCAGTAGTATCTGGCCTGGGGGGGTGAACACTGAAGCTTTCTTT. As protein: CASSIWPGGVNTEAFF.

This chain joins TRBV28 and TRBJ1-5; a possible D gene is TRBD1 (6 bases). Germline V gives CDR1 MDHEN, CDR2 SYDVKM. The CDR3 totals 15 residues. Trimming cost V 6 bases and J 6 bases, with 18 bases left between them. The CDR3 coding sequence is TGTGCCAGCAGCCCTCGACAGGCGAACAGTCAGCCCCAGCATTTT. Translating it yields CASSPRQANSQPQHF.

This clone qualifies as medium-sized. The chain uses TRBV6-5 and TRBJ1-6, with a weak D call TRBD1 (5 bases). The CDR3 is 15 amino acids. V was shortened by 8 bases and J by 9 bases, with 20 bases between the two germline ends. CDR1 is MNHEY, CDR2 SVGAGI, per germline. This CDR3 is CASGPFPGLRSPLHF. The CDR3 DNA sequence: TGTGCCAGCGGACCTTTCCCAGGGCTGCGTTCACCCCTCCACTTT.

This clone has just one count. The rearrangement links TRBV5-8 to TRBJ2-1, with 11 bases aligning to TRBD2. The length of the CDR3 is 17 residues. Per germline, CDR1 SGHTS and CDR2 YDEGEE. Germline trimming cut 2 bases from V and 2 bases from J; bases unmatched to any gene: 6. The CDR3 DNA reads TGTGCCAGCAGCTTTAGCGGGGGGGCCGTAGCCTACAATGAGCAGTTCTTC. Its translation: CASSFSGGAVAYNEQFF.

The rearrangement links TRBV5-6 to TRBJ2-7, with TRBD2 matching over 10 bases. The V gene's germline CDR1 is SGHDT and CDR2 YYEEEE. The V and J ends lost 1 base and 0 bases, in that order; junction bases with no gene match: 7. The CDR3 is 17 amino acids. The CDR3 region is CASSLLLLAGDSYEQYF. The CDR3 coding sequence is TGTGCCAGCAGCTTGCTCCTGCTAGCGGGAGACTCCTACGAGCAGTACTTC.

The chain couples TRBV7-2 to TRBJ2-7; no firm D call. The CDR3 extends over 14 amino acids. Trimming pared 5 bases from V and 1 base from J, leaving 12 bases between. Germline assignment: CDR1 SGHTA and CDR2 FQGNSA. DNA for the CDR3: TGTGCCAGCAGCCTCGCAGGTTTATCCTACGAGCAGTACTTC. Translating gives CASSLAGLSYEQYF.

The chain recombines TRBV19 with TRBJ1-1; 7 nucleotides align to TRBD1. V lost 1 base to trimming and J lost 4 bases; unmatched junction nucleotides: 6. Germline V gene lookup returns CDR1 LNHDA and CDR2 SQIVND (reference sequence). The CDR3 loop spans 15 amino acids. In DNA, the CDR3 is TGTGCCAGTAGTATAGGTGACAGGGTGGGCACTGAAGCTTTCTTT. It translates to CASSIGDRVGTEAFF.

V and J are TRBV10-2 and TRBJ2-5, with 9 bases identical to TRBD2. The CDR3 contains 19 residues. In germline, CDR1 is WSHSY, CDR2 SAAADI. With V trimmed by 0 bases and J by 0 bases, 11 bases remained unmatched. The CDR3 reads CASSESSGSGGKYQETQYF. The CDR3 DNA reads TGCGCCAGCAGTGAGTCTAGCGGGAGCGGGGGGAAGTACCAAGAGACCCAGTACTTC.

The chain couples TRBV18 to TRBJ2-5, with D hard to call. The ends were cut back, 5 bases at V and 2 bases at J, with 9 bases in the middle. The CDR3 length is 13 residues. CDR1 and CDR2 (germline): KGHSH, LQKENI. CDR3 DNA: TGTGCCAGCTCAATTACGGTGCAAGAGACCCAGTACTTC. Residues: CASSITVQETQYF.

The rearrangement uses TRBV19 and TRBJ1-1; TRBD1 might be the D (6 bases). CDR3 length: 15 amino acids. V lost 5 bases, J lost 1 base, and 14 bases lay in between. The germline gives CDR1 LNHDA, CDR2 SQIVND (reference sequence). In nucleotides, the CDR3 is TGTGCCAGTAGTCCTCAATCCAGGGGGAACACTGAAGCTTTCTTT. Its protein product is CASSPQSRGNTEAFF.

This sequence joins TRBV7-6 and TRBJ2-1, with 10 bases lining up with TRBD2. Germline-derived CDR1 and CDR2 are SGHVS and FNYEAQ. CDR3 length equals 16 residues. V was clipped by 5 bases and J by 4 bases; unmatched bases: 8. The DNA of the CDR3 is TGTGCCAGCAGCAAACAAAGCGGGGGGGCATACAATGAGCAGTTCTTC. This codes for CASSKQSGGAYNEQFF.

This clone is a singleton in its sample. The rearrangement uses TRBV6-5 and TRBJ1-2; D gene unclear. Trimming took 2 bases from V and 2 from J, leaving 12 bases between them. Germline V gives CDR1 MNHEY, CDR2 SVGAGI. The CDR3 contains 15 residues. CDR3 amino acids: CASSYVAVANYGYTF. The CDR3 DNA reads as TGTGCCAGCAGTTACGTCGCAGTAGCCAACTATGGCTACACCTTC.

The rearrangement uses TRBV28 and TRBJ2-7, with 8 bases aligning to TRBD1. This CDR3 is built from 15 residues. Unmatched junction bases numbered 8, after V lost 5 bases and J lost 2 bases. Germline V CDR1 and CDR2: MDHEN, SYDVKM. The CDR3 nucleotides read TGTGCCAGCAGTAGAGGACAGGGTGCCCCCTACGAGCAGTACTTC. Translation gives CASSRGQGAPYEQYF.

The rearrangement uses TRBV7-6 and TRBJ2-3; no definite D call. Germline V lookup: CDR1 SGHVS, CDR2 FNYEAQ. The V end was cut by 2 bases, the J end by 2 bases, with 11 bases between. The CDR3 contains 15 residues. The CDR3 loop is CASSLQGGTTDTQYF. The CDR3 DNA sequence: TGTGCCAGCAGCTTACAAGGCGGAACCACAGATACGCAGTATTTT.

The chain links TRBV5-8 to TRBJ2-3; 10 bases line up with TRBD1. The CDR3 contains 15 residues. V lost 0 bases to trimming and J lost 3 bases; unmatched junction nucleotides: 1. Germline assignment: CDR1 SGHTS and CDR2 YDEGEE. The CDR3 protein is CASSLGQGATDTQYF. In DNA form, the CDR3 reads TGTGCCAGCAGCTTGGGACAGGGGGCGACAGATACGCAGTATTTT.

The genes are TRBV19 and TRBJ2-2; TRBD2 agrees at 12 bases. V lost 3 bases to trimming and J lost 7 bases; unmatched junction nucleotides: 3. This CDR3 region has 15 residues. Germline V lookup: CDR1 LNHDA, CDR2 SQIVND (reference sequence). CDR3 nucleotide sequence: TGTGCCAGTAGTATTCGGGGACTAGCGGGCGGGGAGCTGTTTTTT. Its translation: CASSIRGLAGGELFF.

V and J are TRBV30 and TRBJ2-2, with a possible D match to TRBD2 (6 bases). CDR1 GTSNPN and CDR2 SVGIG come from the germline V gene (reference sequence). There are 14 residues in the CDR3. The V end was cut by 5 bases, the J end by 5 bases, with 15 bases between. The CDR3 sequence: CAWGGQGETGELFF. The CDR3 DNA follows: TGTGCCTGGGGAGGGCAGGGCGAAACCGGGGAGCTGTTTTTT.

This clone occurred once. This chain's CDR3 is CSVEGQGAYGYTF. CDR3 sequence (DNA): TGCAGCGTCGAGGGACAGGGGGCCTATGGCTACACCTTC. This sequence joins TRBV29-1 and TRBJ1-2, with TRBD1 identical over 12 bases. V lost 6 bases and J lost 4; bases outside the gene matches: 3. This CDR3 region has 13 residues. Germline CDR1 and CDR2: SQVTM and ANQGSEA.